This T cell receptor beta chain was documented in a study of T cell changes during pregnancy in multiple sclerosis. TCRdb keeps only in-frame clones here, not all; method: immunoSEQ multiplex PCR. The sample has about 44,000 clones, roughly 96% seen once. Germline V gene data show CDR1 as MNHEY and CDR2 as SMNVEV (reference sequence). Trimming took off 6 bases at V and 0 bases at J, with 17 bases between the two ends. The CDR3 consists of 16 residues. The genes are TRBV27 and TRBJ1-1; weak D call: TRBD1 (6 bases). The receptor was isolated from a female donor with multiple sclerosis, enrolled in a pregnancy study. Sequences were derived from peripheral blood, sampled in the second trimester of pregnancy. The CDR3 DNA reads as TGTGCCAGCAGCCCCTCCGGGGGGCTTATGAACACTGAAGCTTTCTTT. Translated: CASSPSGGLMNTEAFF.